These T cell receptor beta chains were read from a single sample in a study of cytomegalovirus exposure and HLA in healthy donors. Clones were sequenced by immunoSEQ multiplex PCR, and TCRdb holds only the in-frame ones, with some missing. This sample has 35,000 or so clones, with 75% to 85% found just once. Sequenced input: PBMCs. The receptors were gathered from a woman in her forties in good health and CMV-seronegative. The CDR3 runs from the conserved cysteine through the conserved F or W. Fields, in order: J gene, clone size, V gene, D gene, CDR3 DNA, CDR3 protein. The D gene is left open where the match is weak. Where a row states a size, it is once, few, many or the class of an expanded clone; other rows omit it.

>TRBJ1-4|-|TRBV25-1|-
TGTGCCAGCAGCGGTTCGGTTGAAAAACTGTTTTTT
CASSGSVEKLFF
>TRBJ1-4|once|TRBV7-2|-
TGTGCCAGCAGCACCCGGGCGAGGGATGAAAAACTGTTTTTT
CASSTRARDEKLFF
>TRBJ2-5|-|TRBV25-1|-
TGTGCCAGCAGTCCTCAAGCGCGAGAGACCCAGTACTTC
CASSPQARETQYF
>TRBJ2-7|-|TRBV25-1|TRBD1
TGTGCCAGCAGTCACAACAGGGGGCGGGATGAGCAGTACTTC
CASSHNRGRDEQYF
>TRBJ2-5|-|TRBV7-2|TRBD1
TGTGCCAGCAGCTTAGGGATTCGACAGGGGGCGGGGGAGACCCAGTACTTC
CASSLGIRQGAGETQYF
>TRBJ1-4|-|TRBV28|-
TGTGCCAGCAGTTTATCTGGGGCAAAACTGTTTTTT
CASSLSGAKLFF
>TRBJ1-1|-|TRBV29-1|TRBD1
TGCAGCGGCAAAATGACAGGGGCACCGAACACTGAAGCTTTCTTT
CSGKMTGAPNTEAFF
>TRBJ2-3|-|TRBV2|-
TGTGCCAGCAGTGAAGGACTATTGACAGATACGCAGTATTTT
CASSEGLLTDTQYF
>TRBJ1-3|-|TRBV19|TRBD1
TGTGCCAGTAGCGCGCTAAACAGGGGGCGCGATGGAAACACCATATATTTT
CASSALNRGRDGNTIYF
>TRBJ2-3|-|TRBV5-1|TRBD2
TGCGCCAGCAGCTTAAGGACTAGCGGGGATGATACGCAGTATTTT
CASSLRTSGDDTQYF
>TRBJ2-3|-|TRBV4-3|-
TGCGCCAGCAGCCATGGGGCGCTTAGCACAGATACGCAGTATTTT
CASSHGALSTDTQYF
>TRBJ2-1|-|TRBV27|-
TGTGCCAGCAGTTCCATAGCGGAAACTATTAATGAGCAGTTCTTC
CASSSIAETINEQFF
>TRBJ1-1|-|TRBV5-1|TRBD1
TGCGCCAGCAGCCGGACAGGGCTAACTGAAGCTTTCTTT
CASSRTGLTEAFF
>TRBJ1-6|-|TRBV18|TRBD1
TGTGCCAGCTCGACCTCCGGGACAGATAATTCACCCCTCCACTTT
CASSTSGTDNSPLHF
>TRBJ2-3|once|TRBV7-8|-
TGTGCCAGCAGCTCGACGATCATCGGGGCAGATACGCAGTATTTT
CASSSTIIGADTQYF
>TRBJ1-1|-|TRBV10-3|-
TGTGCCATCAGTGATATAGGCGGGAGCACTGAAGCTTTCTTT
CAISDIGGSTEAFF
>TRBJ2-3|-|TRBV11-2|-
TGTGCCAGCAGCTTTGGACAGCGGCAAACAGATACGCAGTATTTT
CASSFGQRQTDTQYF
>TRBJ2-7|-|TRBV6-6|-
TGTGCCAGCAGCTTCGACAGGAACTACGAGCAGTACTTC
CASSFDRNYEQYF
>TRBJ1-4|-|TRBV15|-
TGTGCCACCAGCAGAGACGAGCGAACTAATGAAAAACTGTTTTTT
CATSRDERTNEKLFF
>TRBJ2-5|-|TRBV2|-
TGTGCCAGCAGTGAACCTTACTTACAGGGACAAGAGACCCAGTACTTC
CASSEPYLQGQETQYF
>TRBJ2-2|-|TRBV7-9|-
TGTGCCAGCAGCCTCTCGGGACTTCAGGGCACCGGGGAGCTGTTTTTT
CASSLSGLQGTGELFF
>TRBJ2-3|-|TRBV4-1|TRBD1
TGCGCCAGCAGCCAGGTTACAGGGGGTCGGGTAGATACGCAGTATTTT
CASSQVTGGRVDTQYF
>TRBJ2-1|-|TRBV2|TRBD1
TGTGCCAGCAGCCGGGACAGGGATGACAATGAGCAGTTCTTC
CASSRDRDDNEQFF
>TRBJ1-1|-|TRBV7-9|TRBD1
TGTGCCAGCAGCTCCCAGGGGGGCACTGAAGCTTTCTTT
CASSSQGGTEAFF
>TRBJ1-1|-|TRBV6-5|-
TGTGCCAGCCGGGACAACCTTGAAGCTTTCTTT
CASRDNLEAFF
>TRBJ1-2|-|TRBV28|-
TGTGCCAGCAGTTTCGGGGGAGTTAACTATGGCTACACCTTC
CASSFGGVNYGYTF
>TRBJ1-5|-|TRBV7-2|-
TGTGCCAGCAGCCTCGGACACTATAGCAATCAGCCCCAGCATTTT
CASSLGHYSNQPQHF
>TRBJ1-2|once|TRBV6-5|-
TGTGCCAGCAAACGGGGGAGGAACGCTAACTATGGCTACACCTTC
CASKRGRNANYGYTF
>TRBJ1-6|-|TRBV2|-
TGTGCCAGCAGTGAAGAGGCGACAATAGGTTCACCCCTCCACTTT
CASSEEATIGSPLHF
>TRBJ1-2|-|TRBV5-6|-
TGTGCCAGCAGCTTGAGCGGCTTTAGCTATGGCTACACCTTC
CASSLSGFSYGYTF
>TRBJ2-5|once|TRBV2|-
TGTGCCAGCACCAAAAACCGCGAATCACGGGAGACCCAGTACTTC
CASTKNRESRETQYF
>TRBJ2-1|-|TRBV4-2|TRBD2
TGTGCCAGCAGCCCCGAGAATAGCGGGGGGGGCTACAATGAGCAGTTCTTC
CASSPENSGGGYNEQFF
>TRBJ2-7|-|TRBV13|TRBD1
TGTGCCAGCAGCAAACACGGGACAGGGGCCTACGAGCAGTACTTC
CASSKHGTGAYEQYF
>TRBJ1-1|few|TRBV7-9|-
TGTGCCAGCAGCTATAACAGTCTTACTGAAGCTTTCTTT
CASSYNSLTEAFF
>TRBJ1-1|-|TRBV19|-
TGTGCCAGTACCGAGGGGGGGGCGAGAACTGAAGCTTTCTTT
CASTEGGARTEAFF
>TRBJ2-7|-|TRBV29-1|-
TGCAGCGTCGGCACGACAGGTTATAACGAGCAGTACTTC
CSVGTTGYNEQYF
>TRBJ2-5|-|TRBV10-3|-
TGTGCCATCAGTGGGAGGGGAGAGACCCAGTACTTC
CAISGRGETQYF
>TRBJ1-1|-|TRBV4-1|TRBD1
TGCGCCAGCAGCCACATACGGACCGGGACAGCGAACACTGAAGCTTTCTTT
CASSHIRTGTANTEAFF
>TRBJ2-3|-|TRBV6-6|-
TGTGCCAGCAGTCCGGGAGCAGCTACGCAGTATTTT
CASSPGAATQYF
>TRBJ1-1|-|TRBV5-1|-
TGCGCCAGCAGCTTAGGGAGCACTGAAGCTTTCTTT
CASSLGSTEAFF
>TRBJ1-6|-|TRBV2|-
TGTGCCAGCAGATCCCTGACAGCTGCGCCCCTCCACTTT
CASRSLTAAPLHF
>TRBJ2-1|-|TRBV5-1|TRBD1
TGCGCCAGCAGCCCCTCCGACAGGGTCTATGAGCAGTTCTTC
CASSPSDRVYEQFF
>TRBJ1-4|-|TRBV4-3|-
TGCGCCAGCAGCCAAAGGGGCGAAGCAACTAATGAAAAACTGTTTTTT
CASSQRGEATNEKLFF
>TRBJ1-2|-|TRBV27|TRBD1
TGTGCCAGCAGAGCACAGGGGGAAGACTATGGCTACACCTTC
CASRAQGEDYGYTF
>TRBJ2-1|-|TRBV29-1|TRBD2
TGCAGCGCCGCACGCACTAGCGGGGGGGCGGTTGAGCAGTTCTTC
CSAARTSGGAVEQFF